The clone carrying this T cell receptor (beta chain) occurred once. The data were produced by immunoSEQ multiplex PCR, yet TCRdb's version contains in-frame clones alone and is incomplete. This sample has about 400,000 clones, with roughly nine tenths found just once. Germline CDR1 and CDR2: SGHNT and YENEEA. The CDR3 loop spans 15 amino acids. Losses at the gene ends were 5 bases for V and 4 bases for J; bases not matched to a gene: 9. This specimen comes from a study of blood T cell repertoires in COVID-19. Among Cohort 3 donors, those recovered had two negative PCRs, clearance, or symptom resolution.

Sequences were obtained from PBMCs or T cells enriched from blood (not recorded which). The source is a woman under 40 who had recovered from COVID-19. This rearrangement joins TRBV11-3 to TRBJ1-1, with 8 bases matching TRBD1. CDR3 sequence: CASSPGQGPGTEAFF. For the CDR3, the DNA is TGTGCCAGCAGCCCCGGACAGGGTCCAGGCACTGAAGCTTTCTTT.